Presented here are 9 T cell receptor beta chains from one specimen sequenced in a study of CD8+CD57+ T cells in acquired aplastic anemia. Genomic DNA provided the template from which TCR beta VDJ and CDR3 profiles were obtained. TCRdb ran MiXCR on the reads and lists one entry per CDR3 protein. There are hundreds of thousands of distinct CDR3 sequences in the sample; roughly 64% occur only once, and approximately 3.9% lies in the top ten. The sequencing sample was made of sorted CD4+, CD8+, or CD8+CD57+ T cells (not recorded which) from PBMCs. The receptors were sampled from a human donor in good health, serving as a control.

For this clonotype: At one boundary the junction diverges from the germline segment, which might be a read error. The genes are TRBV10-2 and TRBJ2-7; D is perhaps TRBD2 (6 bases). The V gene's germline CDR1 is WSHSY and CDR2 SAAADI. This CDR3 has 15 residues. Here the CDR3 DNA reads TGCGCCAGCAGCCCCTCCCTGGCGGGGAACAACGAACAGTACTTC. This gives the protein CASSPSLAGNNEQYF.

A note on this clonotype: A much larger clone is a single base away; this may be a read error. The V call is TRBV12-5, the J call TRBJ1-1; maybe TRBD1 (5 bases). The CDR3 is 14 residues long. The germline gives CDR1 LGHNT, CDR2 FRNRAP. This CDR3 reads CASGPSGGSPEALF. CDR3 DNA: TGTGCTAGTGGTCCCTCTGGGGGGTCCCCTGAAGCTCTCTTT.

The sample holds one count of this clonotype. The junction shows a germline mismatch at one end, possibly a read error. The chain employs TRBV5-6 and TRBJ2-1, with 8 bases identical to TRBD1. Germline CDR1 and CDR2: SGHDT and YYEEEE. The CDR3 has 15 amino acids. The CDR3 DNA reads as TGTGCCAGCAGCTTGGCCACAGGGGGGTACACTGAGCAGTTCTTC. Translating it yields CASSLATGGYTEQFF.

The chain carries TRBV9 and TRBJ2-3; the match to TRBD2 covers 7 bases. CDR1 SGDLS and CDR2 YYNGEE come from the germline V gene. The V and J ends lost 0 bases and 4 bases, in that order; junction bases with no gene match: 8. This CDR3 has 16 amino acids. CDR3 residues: CASSVDAGVGSDTQYF. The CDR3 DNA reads TGTGCCAGCAGCGTAGACGCGGGAGTCGGATCAGATACGCAGTATTTT.

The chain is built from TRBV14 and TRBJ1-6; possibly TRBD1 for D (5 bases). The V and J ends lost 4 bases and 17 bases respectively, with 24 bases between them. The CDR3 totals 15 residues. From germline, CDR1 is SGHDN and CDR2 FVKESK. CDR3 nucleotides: TGTGCCAGCAGCCCAGGTAGGCTGGCAGGGAGATACGTCCACTTT. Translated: CASSPGRLAGRYVHF.

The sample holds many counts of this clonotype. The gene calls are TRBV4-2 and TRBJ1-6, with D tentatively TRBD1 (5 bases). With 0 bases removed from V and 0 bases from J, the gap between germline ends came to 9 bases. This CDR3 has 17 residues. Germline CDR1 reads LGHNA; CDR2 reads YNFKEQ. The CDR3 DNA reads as TGTGCCAGCAGCCAAGAAGCAGGGCCCTCCTATAATTCACCCCTCCACTTT. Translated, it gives CASSQEAGPSYNSPLHF.

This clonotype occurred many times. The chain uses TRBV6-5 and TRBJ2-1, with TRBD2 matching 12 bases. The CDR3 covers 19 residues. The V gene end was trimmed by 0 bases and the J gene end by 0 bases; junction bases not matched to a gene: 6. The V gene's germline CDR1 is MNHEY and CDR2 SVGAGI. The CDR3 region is CASSYSTTSGGSSYNEQFF. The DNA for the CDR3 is TGTGCCAGCAGTTACTCGACGACTAGCGGGGGAAGCTCCTACAATGAGCAGTTCTTC.

CDR3 nucleotides: TGCAGTGCTAGGAAACTAGGGAGGGGCCGTGGCTACACCTTC. It is translated as CSARKLGRGRGYTF. The rearrangement uses TRBV20-1 and TRBJ1-2, with D maybe TRBD1 (5 bases). The CDR3 consists of 14 residues. Germline lookup yields CDR1 DFQATT and CDR2 SNEGSKA (reference sequence). Trimming shortened V by 3 bases and J by 7 bases, and 18 bases separated the two germline ends.

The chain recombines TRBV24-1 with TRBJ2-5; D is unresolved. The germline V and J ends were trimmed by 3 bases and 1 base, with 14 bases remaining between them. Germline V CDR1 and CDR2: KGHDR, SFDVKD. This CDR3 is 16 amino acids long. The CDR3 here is CATSDNMGSAQETQYF. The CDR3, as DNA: TGTGCCACCAGTGATAATATGGGCAGCGCCCAAGAGACCCAGTACTTC.